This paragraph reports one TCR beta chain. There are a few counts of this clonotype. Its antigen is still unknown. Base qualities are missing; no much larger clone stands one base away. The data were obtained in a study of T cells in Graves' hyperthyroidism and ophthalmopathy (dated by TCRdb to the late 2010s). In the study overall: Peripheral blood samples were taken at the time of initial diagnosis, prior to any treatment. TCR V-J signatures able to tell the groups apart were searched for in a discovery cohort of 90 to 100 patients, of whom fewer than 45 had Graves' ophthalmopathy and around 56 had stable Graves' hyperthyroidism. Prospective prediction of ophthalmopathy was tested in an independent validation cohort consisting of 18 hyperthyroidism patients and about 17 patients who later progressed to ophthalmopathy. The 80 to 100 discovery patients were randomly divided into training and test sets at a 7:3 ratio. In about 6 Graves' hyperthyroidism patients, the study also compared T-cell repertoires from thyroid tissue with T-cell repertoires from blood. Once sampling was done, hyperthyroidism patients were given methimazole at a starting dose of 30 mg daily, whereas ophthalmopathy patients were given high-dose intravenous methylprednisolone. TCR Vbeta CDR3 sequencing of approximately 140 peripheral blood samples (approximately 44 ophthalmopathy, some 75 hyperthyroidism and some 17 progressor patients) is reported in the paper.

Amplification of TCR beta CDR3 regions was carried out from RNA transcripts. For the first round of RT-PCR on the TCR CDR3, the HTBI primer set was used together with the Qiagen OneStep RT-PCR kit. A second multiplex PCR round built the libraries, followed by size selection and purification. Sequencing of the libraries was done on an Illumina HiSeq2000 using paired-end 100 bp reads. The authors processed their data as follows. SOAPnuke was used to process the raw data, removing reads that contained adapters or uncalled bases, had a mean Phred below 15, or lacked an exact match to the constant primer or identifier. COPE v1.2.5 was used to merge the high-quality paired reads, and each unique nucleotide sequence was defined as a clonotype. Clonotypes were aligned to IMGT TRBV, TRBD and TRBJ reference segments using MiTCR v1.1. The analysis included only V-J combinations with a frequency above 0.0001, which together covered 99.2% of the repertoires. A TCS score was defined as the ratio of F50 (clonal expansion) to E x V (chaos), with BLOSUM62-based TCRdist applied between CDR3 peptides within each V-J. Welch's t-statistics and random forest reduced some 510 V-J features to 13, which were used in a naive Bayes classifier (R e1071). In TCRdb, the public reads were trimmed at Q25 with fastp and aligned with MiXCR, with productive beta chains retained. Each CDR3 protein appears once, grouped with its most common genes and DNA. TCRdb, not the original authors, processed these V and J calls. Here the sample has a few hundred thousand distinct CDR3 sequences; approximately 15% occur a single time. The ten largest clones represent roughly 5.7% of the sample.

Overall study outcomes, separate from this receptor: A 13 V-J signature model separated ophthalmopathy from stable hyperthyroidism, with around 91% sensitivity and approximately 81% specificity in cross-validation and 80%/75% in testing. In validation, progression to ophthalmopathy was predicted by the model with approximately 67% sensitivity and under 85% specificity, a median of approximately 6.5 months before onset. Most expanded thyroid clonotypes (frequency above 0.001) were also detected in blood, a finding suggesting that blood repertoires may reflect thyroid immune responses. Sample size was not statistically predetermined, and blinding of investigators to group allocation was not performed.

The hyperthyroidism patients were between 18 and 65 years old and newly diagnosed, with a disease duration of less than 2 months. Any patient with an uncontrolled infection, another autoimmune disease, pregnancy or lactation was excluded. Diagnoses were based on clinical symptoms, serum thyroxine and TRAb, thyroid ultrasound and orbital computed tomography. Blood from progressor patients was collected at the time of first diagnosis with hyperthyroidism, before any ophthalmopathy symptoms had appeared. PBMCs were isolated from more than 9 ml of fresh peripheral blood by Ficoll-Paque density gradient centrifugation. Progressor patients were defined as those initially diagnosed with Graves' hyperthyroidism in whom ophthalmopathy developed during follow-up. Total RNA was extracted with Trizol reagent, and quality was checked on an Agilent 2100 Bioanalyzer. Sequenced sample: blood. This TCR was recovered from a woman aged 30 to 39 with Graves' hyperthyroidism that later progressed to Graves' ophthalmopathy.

CDR3 loop: CSAEGLQYNEQFF. The DNA sequence is as follows: TGCAGCGCTGAGGGACTACAATACAATGAGCAGTTCTTC. Recombination linked TRBV29-1 to TRBJ2-1; TRBD2 matches 7 bases in the middle. The junction shows trimming of 7 bases on V and 4 bases on J, and the gene matches do not reach 7 bases of it. Including the terminal cysteine and phenylalanine, the CDR3 comprises 13 residues. Only the CDR3 region is kept as DNA, spanning 39 bases read in frame from base 1. The germline V gene provides CDR1 SQVTM and CDR2 ANQGSEA.